This is a list of T cell receptor beta chains from one sample in a study of cytomegalovirus exposure and HLA in healthy donors. Repertoires were generated with immunoSEQ multiplex PCR, while TCRdb's copy carries only in-frame clones and drops some. The sample records 150,000 to 200,000 clones, approximately 70% being singletons. Material for sequencing was PBMCs. These receptor sequences come from a man between 35 and 55 years old in good health and CMV-seropositive. The CDR3 runs from the conserved cysteine through the conserved F or W. The D gene is left open where the match is weak. Size values are once, few and many counts, or a class for expanded clones, and some rows have none.

d_gene: .
abundance: .
j_gene: TRBJ2-2
v_gene: TRBV14
CDR3nt: TGTGCCAGCAGCTTTAACAGGGACACCGGGGAGCTGTTTTTT
CDR3aa: CASSFNRDTGELFF

d_gene: .
abundance: .
j_gene: TRBJ1-5
v_gene: TRBV28
CDR3nt: TGTGCCAGCAGGGACCGGGACATAAACCTTAGCAATCAGCCCCAGCATTTT
CDR3aa: CASRDRDINLSNQPQHF

d_gene: .
abundance: .
j_gene: TRBJ2-2
v_gene: TRBV5-6
CDR3nt: TGTGCCAGCAGCTGGCCAAATACCGGGGAGCTGTTTTTT
CDR3aa: CASSWPNTGELFF

d_gene: .
abundance: .
j_gene: TRBJ2-3
v_gene: TRBV7-9
CDR3nt: TGTGCCAGCAGCCCCAAGGCCCAGGGACTTTTCTCAGATACGCAGTATTTT
CDR3aa: CASSPKAQGLFSDTQYF

d_gene: TRBD1
abundance: .
j_gene: TRBJ1-3
v_gene: TRBV7-2
CDR3nt: TGTGCCAGCAGCGTACGACAGGGTACTGGAAACACCATATATTTT
CDR3aa: CASSVRQGTGNTIYF

d_gene: .
abundance: .
j_gene: TRBJ1-6
v_gene: TRBV5-1
CDR3nt: TGCGCCAGCAGCCCCGAGGTGGGGCAGAGGTCACCCCTCCACTTT
CDR3aa: CASSPEVGQRSPLHF

d_gene: .
abundance: .
j_gene: TRBJ1-1
v_gene: TRBV6-5
CDR3nt: TGTGCCAGCAGTTTCCCGGGACAGAACACTGAAGCTTTCTTT
CDR3aa: CASSFPGQNTEAFF

d_gene: TRBD1
abundance: .
j_gene: TRBJ2-2
v_gene: TRBV2
CDR3nt: TGTGCCAGCAGAGAAGGGACAGGGGGCACCGGGGAGCTGTTTTTT
CDR3aa: CASREGTGGTGELFF

d_gene: TRBD1
abundance: .
j_gene: TRBJ1-2
v_gene: TRBV7-2
CDR3nt: TGTGCCAGCAGCTATGACAGGGGGCGTGGCTACACCTTC
CDR3aa: CASSYDRGRGYTF

d_gene: TRBD1
abundance: .
j_gene: TRBJ1-1
v_gene: TRBV5-1
CDR3nt: TGCGCCAGCAGGTTTACAGGGGGTTGGACTGAAGCTTTCTTT
CDR3aa: CASRFTGGWTEAFF

d_gene: .
abundance: .
j_gene: TRBJ1-1
v_gene: TRBV5-4
CDR3nt: TGTGCCAGCAGCTTGGAGACAGGAACGTGTCAAGCTTTCTTT
CDR3aa: CASSLETGTCQAFF

d_gene: .
abundance: .
j_gene: TRBJ1-4
v_gene: TRBV7-2
CDR3nt: TGTGCCAGCAGCTTAGACAGGCAGAATGAAAAACTGTTTTTT
CDR3aa: CASSLDRQNEKLFF

d_gene: TRBD2
abundance: .
j_gene: TRBJ2-1
v_gene: TRBV7-8
CDR3nt: TGTGCCAGCAGCTTAAGGAGGCAGGGTAGCGGGGGGAACAATGAGCAGTTCTTC
CDR3aa: CASSLRRQGSGGNNEQFF

d_gene: .
abundance: .
j_gene: TRBJ1-1
v_gene: TRBV7-9
CDR3nt: TGTGCCAGCAGCTTCTCGGGGAGCATTGGCACTGAAGCTTTCTTT
CDR3aa: CASSFSGSIGTEAFF

d_gene: TRBD2
abundance: .
j_gene: TRBJ2-1
v_gene: TRBV7-9
CDR3nt: TGTGCCAGCAGCTCCAGGAGCGGGGGGGCTTACAATGAGCAGTTCTTC
CDR3aa: CASSSRSGGAYNEQFF

d_gene: .
abundance: .
j_gene: TRBJ1-2
v_gene: TRBV9
CDR3nt: TGTGCCAGCAGCGTAGACGGCACAGCTTCTTATGGCTACACCTTC
CDR3aa: CASSVDGTASYGYTF

d_gene: .
abundance: once
j_gene: TRBJ1-2
v_gene: TRBV27
CDR3nt: TGTGCCAGCAGTCGGGGGGGAGGGGGCTACACCTTC
CDR3aa: CASSRGGGGYTF

d_gene: .
abundance: .
j_gene: TRBJ1-5
v_gene: TRBV15
CDR3nt: TGTGCCACCAGCTGGTCCGGGAGCAATCAGCCCCAGCATTTT
CDR3aa: CATSWSGSNQPQHF

d_gene: TRBD1
abundance: .
j_gene: TRBJ1-5
v_gene: TRBV4-2
CDR3nt: TGTGCCAGCAGCCAGGACAGGCGGACAAAAGCCCAGCATTTT
CDR3aa: CASSQDRRTKAQHF

d_gene: .
abundance: .
j_gene: TRBJ2-1
v_gene: TRBV2
CDR3nt: TGTGCCAGCAGGGGGGCCAGGCAGTTCTTC
CDR3aa: CASRGARQFF

d_gene: .
abundance: .
j_gene: TRBJ2-1
v_gene: TRBV7-9
CDR3nt: TGTGCCAGCAGCCCGCCGGTGCGGGGGCGGAAATTGGCCTACAATGAGCAGTTCTTC
CDR3aa: CASSPPVRGRKLAYNEQFF

d_gene: .
abundance: few
j_gene: TRBJ1-1
v_gene: TRBV19
CDR3nt: TGTGCCAGTAGTCTTCCAGCGCGGGGGGACACTGAAGCTTTCTTT
CDR3aa: CASSLPARGDTEAFF

d_gene: TRBD1
abundance: .
j_gene: TRBJ2-5
v_gene: TRBV7-2
CDR3nt: TGTGCCAGCAGCTTGGGGGACAGGCGCTCTAGAGAGACCCAGTACTTC
CDR3aa: CASSLGDRRSRETQYF

d_gene: .
abundance: few
j_gene: TRBJ1-3
v_gene: TRBV7-2
CDR3nt: TGTGCCAGCAGGCTTAGCTCTGGAAACACCATATATTTT
CDR3aa: CASRLSSGNTIYF

d_gene: .
abundance: .
j_gene: TRBJ2-7
v_gene: TRBV28
CDR3nt: TGTGCCAGCAGTTTAATACAGGCCATCAGGGGCGAGCAGTACTTC
CDR3aa: CASSLIQAIRGEQYF

d_gene: TRBD2
abundance: once
j_gene: TRBJ2-1
v_gene: TRBV15
CDR3nt: TGTGCCACCAGTCGGGGGGTCGGGAATGAGCAGTTCTTC
CDR3aa: CATSRGVGNEQFF

d_gene: .
abundance: .
j_gene: TRBJ1-1
v_gene: TRBV11-3
CDR3nt: TGTGCCAGCAGCTTAGGGGGGGGGCAGGGCACTGAAGCTTTCTTT
CDR3aa: CASSLGGGQGTEAFF

d_gene: TRBD1
abundance: once
j_gene: TRBJ2-1
v_gene: TRBV4-1
CDR3nt: TGCGCCAGCAGCCAAGAGGGGAACCCCGGGACAGGGGATGAGCAGTTCTTC
CDR3aa: CASSQEGNPGTGDEQFF

d_gene: .
abundance: once
j_gene: TRBJ1-1
v_gene: TRBV19
CDR3nt: TGTGCCAGTAGTTCCCAGACTCTAGACACTGAAGCTTTCTTT
CDR3aa: CASSSQTLDTEAFF

d_gene: .
abundance: .
j_gene: TRBJ2-3
v_gene: TRBV19
CDR3nt: TGTGCCAGTAACCCCCTCGGGTGGGGCACAGATACGCAGTATTTT
CDR3aa: CASNPLGWGTDTQYF

d_gene: .
abundance: .
j_gene: TRBJ1-5
v_gene: TRBV6-5
CDR3nt: TGTGCCAGCAGCCAAGGGCGGAGGGGAAATCAGCCCCAGCATTTT
CDR3aa: CASSQGRRGNQPQHF

d_gene: TRBD2
abundance: .
j_gene: TRBJ2-3
v_gene: TRBV4-3
CDR3nt: TGCGCCAGCAGCCACTCGGGACTAGCGGACCACACAGATACGCAGTATTTT
CDR3aa: CASSHSGLADHTDTQYF

d_gene: .
abundance: .
j_gene: TRBJ2-3
v_gene: TRBV19
CDR3nt: TGTGCCAGTAGCAGGGAGGCAACAGATACGCAGTATTTT
CDR3aa: CASSREATDTQYF

d_gene: .
abundance: few
j_gene: TRBJ1-4
v_gene: TRBV30
CDR3nt: TGTGCCTGGAGACCTCAGGGGTACGGTAATGAAAAACTGTTTTTT
CDR3aa: CAWRPQGYGNEKLFF

d_gene: .
abundance: .
j_gene: TRBJ1-3
v_gene: TRBV7-9
CDR3nt: TGTGCCAGCAGCCGGCACACAGGTTCCTCTGGAAACACCATATATTTT
CDR3aa: CASSRHTGSSGNTIYF

d_gene: .
abundance: .
j_gene: TRBJ2-3
v_gene: TRBV2
CDR3nt: TGCGCCAGCACCCAGGGGCTTTCTAATACGCAGTATTTT
CDR3aa: CASTQGLSNTQYF